These 19 T cell receptor beta chains came from one sample sequenced in a study of cytomegalovirus exposure and HLA in healthy donors. 60 Vbeta and 13 Jbeta primers were used in PCR. Clones were sequenced by immunoSEQ multiplex PCR, and TCRdb holds only the in-frame ones, with some missing. The table includes about 120,000 clones, more than 60% detected once. Sequenced input: PBMCs. These receptors all come from a middle-aged woman in good health and CMV-seropositive.

V is TRBV5-4 and J is TRBJ2-5; 8 bases map to TRBD2. Germline loops: CDR1 SGHNT, CDR2 YYREEE (reference sequence). The J segment lost 3 bases and the V segment lost 1 base, leaving 2 bases of the junction unmatched. This CDR3 comprises 14 residues. CDR3 protein: CASSLKLAEETQYF. As DNA, the CDR3 is TGTGCCAGCAGCTTGAAACTAGCGGAAGAGACCCAGTACTTC.

The V gene is TRBV30, the J gene TRBJ2-5, with D perhaps TRBD2 (6 bases). The CDR3 covers 14 residues. V dropped 5 bases and J dropped 1 base, with 14 bases sitting between them. Germline V lookup: CDR1 GTSNPN, CDR2 SVGIG (reference sequence). The CDR3 spells CAWGGTVSQETQYF. CDR3 nucleotide sequence: TGTGCCTGGGGGGGGACGGTATCCCAAGAGACCCAGTACTTC.

This chain links TRBV19 with TRBJ2-7; maybe TRBD2 (6 bases). With 4 bases removed from V and 6 bases from J, the gap between germline ends came to 25 bases. CDR1 and CDR2 (germline): LNHDA, SQIVND (reference sequence). The CDR3 has 17 amino acids. The CDR3 DNA reads as TGTGCCAGTAGTACAACCTACCAAGGGACCCCCGGGGGCGAGCAGTACTTC. It translates to CASSTTYQGTPGGEQYF.

The rearrangement joins TRBV2 to TRBJ2-1, with 7 bases aligning to TRBD2. Germline CDR1 SNHLY, CDR2 FYNNEI. V shed 6 bases and J 6 bases; nucleotides not matched to a gene: 8. The CDR3 runs 14 residues. The CDR3 DNA reads TGTGCCAGCAGGCGTGGACTAGATGGCAATGAGCAGTTCTTC. It codes for CASRRGLDGNEQFF.

Here the CDR3 reads CASSFQGRVTEAFF. Written as DNA, the CDR3 is TGTGCCAGCAGCTTTCAGGGCCGGGTCACTGAAGCTTTCTTT. The chain has TRBV7-9 and TRBJ1-1, with D maybe TRBD1 (5 bases). Per germline, CDR1 SEHNR and CDR2 FQNEAQ (reference sequence). This CDR3 is 14 amino acids long. V lost 3 bases to trimming and J lost 4 bases, with 12 bases between them.

V is TRBV5-1 and J is TRBJ2-1; D might be TRBD2 (5 bases). Trimming took off 0 bases at V and 9 bases at J, with 13 bases between the two ends. From germline, CDR1 is SGHRS and CDR2 YFSETQ. The CDR3 is 14 residues long. CDR3 DNA: TGCGCCAGCAGCTTGGTCCGGGATCGAGGTGAGCAGTTCTTC. Encoded protein: CASSLVRDRGEQFF. The full variable domain, with the rest looked up from reference TRBV5-1 and TRBJ2-1, is KAGVTQTPRYLIKTRGQQVTLSCSPISGHRSVSWYQQTPGQGLQFLFEYFSETQRNKGNFPGRFSGRQFSNSRSEMNVSTLELGDSALYLCASSLVRDRGEQFFGPGTRLTVL.

This clone was observed a single time. The chain recombines TRBV15 with TRBJ2-3; 9 nucleotides line up with TRBD1. V shed 5 bases and J 7 bases; nucleotides not matched to a gene: 13. Germline loops: CDR1 LNHNV, CDR2 YYDKDF (reference sequence). The CDR3 has 16 amino acids. The CDR3 nucleotides are TGTGCCACCAGCCCCCGGACCCGGGACAGGGCAAATACGCAGTATTTT. Translated, it gives CATSPRTRDRANTQYF.

This chain uses TRBV30 with TRBJ1-1; tentative D call: TRBD1 (5 bases). The V end was cut by 6 bases, the J end by 1 base, with 12 bases between. CDR1 and CDR2 from the germline V gene are GTSNPN and SVGIG (reference sequence). This CDR3 is built from 13 residues. The DNA for the CDR3 is TGTGCCTGCCATTATACAGGGAACACTGAAGCTTTCTTT. Residues: CACHYTGNTEAFF.

The V call is TRBV7-2, the J call TRBJ2-1; 9 bases are a match to TRBD1. The CDR3 spans 15 residues. The J segment lost 3 bases and the V segment lost 2 bases, leaving 2 bases of the junction unmatched. Germline assignment: CDR1 SGHTA and CDR2 FQGNSA. The CDR3 coding sequence is TGTGCCAGCAGCTTAACGGGACAGGGCTACAATGAGCAGTTCTTC. This codes for CASSLTGQGYNEQFF.

The chain links TRBV29-1 to TRBJ1-2; D uncertain. The V gene lost 4 bases and the J gene lost 8 bases, with 17 bases spanning the gap. Germline CDR1 SQVTM, CDR2 ANQGSEA. This CDR3 contains 13 residues. The CDR3 DNA is TGCAGCGTTGCGGTCGTCTCCACTGCAGGCTACACCTTC. It encodes CSVAVVSTAGYTF. The whole variable domain, filled in from reference TRBV29-1 and TRBJ1-2, reads SAVISQKPSRDICQRGTSLTIQCQVDSQVTMMFWYRQQPGQSLTLIATANQGSEATYESGFVIDKFPISRPNLTFSTLTVSNMSPEDSSIYLCSVAVVSTAGYTFGSGTRLTVV.

This chain joins TRBV4-2 and TRBJ1-2, with unresolved D. With 1 base removed from V and 8 bases from J, the gap between germline ends came to 14 bases. Germline lookup yields CDR1 LGHNA and CDR2 YNFKEQ. The CDR3 is 14 amino acids. The CDR3 sequence is CASSQASGSWGYTF. DNA for the CDR3: TGTGCCAGCAGCCAAGCTTCCGGGTCCTGGGGCTACACCTTC.

J is TRBJ2-5 and V is TRBV7-8; 9 bases map to TRBD2. In germline, CDR1 is SGHVS, CDR2 FQNEAQ. This CDR3 spans 15 amino acids. The junction had 4 bases not matched to a gene; V was cut back by 0 bases and J by 5 bases. The CDR3 coding sequence is TGTGCCAGCAGCTTAGCGGGACTAGCATGGGAGACCCAGTACTTC. Protein: CASSLAGLAWETQYF.

This sequence joins TRBV7-9 and TRBJ1-2; no definite D call. The CDR3 length is 15 residues. V lost 4 bases to trimming and J lost 0 bases, with 12 bases between them. Germline lookup yields CDR1 SEHNR and CDR2 FQNEAQ (reference sequence). The CDR3 here is CASSSPGLANYGYTF. For the CDR3, the DNA is TGTGCCAGCAGCTCGCCCGGACTCGCTAACTATGGCTACACCTTC.

CDR3 coding DNA: TGTGCCAGCAGCTTACTGCCAGGGACAAGCTACGAGCAGTACTTC. It encodes CASSLLPGTSYEQYF. The rearrangement joins TRBV7-3 to TRBJ2-7, with a tentative D call TRBD1 (6 bases). Germline assignment: CDR1 SGHTA and CDR2 FQGTGA. V dropped 2 bases and J dropped 3 bases, with 14 bases sitting between them. CDR3 size: 15 residues.

This clone was counted between two and nine times. This sequence joins TRBV2 and TRBJ1-5; D gene uncertain. Per germline, CDR1 SNHLY and CDR2 FYNNEI. The CDR3 extends over 14 amino acids. V shed 4 bases and J shed 6 bases, with 13 bases lying between them. The CDR3 sequence: CASSARQAGQPQHF. CDR3 nucleotide sequence: TGTGCCAGCAGTGCTCGGCAGGCGGGTCAGCCCCAGCATTTT. The whole variable domain, filled in from reference TRBV2 and TRBJ1-5, reads EPEVTQTPSHQVTQMGQEVILRCVPISNHLYFYWYRQILGQKVEFLVSFYNNEISEKSEIFDDQFSVERPDGSNFTLKIRSTKLEDSAMYFCASSARQAGQPQHFGDGTRLSIL.

The J gene is TRBJ1-1, the V gene TRBV10-3; TRBD1 might be the D (6 bases). This CDR3 has 13 amino acids. Germline values: CDR1 ENHRY, CDR2 SYGVKD. Trimming cost V 0 bases and J 4 bases, with 6 bases left between them. The CDR3 here is CAISESGATEAFF. DNA of the CDR3: TGTGCCATCAGTGAGTCGGGGGCCACTGAAGCTTTCTTT.

The V and J genes are TRBV28 and TRBJ2-7; TRBD2 agrees at 14 bases. CDR1 and CDR2 from the germline V gene are MDHEN and SYDVKM. Trimming took 6 bases from V and 3 from J; bases not matched to a gene: 7. The CDR3 extends over 16 amino acids. The CDR3 DNA sequence: TGTGCCAGCAGAATAGGGACTAGCGGGAGTGTCTACGAGCAGTACTTC. It specifies CASRIGTSGSVYEQYF.

This clone was observed a few times. CDR3 sequence: CASSRKRGDTEAFF. CDR3 DNA sequence: TGTGCCAGCAGCAGGAAAAGGGGTGACACTGAAGCTTTCTTT. The J gene is TRBJ1-1, the V gene TRBV21-1; the DNA was not used to check the table's D call, TRBD1. TRBV21-1 is annotated as a pseudogene. The CDR3 extends over 14 amino acids.

This clone was detected only a few times. The chain combines TRBV5-1 with TRBJ2-7; no clear D gene. Germline V gives CDR1 SGHRS, CDR2 YFSETQ. This CDR3 contains 12 residues. Trimming took 5 bases from V and 7 from J, leaving 13 bases between them. This CDR3 is CASSSNAVEQYF. The CDR3 bases are TGCGCCAGCAGTTCGAATGCGGTGGAGCAGTACTTC.